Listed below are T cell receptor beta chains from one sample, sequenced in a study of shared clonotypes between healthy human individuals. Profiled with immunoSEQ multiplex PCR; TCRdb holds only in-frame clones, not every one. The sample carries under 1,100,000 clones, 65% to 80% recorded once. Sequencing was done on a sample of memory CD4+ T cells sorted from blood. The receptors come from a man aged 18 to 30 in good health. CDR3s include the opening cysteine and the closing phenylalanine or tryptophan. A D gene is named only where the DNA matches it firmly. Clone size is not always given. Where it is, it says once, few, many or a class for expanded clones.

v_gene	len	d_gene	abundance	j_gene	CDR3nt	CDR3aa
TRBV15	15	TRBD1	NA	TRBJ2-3	TGTGCCACGAGCCTAAGGACAGGGGTTACAGATACGCAGTATTTT	CATSLRTGVTDTQYF
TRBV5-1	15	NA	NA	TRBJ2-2	TGCGCCAGCCTTCCACCGGGGGCCGACACCGGGGAGCTGTTTTTT	CASLPPGADTGELFF
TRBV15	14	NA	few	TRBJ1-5	TGTGCCACCAGCATAGGGGGGGGAGGCCAGCCCCAGCATTTT	CATSIGGGGQPQHF
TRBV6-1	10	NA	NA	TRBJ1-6	TGTGCCAGCAGTACAGGGCCCCTCCACTTT	CASSTGPLHF
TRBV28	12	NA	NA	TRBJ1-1	TGTGCCAGCAGACCTCAGCGCACTGAAGCTTTCTTT	CASRPQRTEAFF
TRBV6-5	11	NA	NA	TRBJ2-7	TGTGCCAGCAGATACAGGGCCGAGCAGTACTTC	CASRYRAEQYF
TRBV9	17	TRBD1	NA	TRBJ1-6	TGTGCCAGCACCCAGGGGGCAGGGAGCTCCTATAATTCACCCCTCCACTTT	CASTQGAGSSYNSPLHF
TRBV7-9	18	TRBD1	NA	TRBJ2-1	TGTGCCAGCAGCTTAATCATTGCCCGACAGGGGTTCTACAATGAGCAGTTCTTC	CASSLIIARQGFYNEQFF
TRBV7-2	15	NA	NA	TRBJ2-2	TGTGCCAGCAGCCCCCGGGGATCGGACACCGGGGAGCTGTTTTTT	CASSPRGSDTGELFF
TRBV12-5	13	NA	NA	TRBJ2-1	TGTGCTAGTGGTTTGTGGTCCTACAATGAGCAGTTCTTC	CASGLWSYNEQFF
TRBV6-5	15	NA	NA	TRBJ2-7	TGTGCCAGCAGGCGCGGGACTCCCAACTCCTACGAGCAGTACTTC	CASRRGTPNSYEQYF
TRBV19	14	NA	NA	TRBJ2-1	TGTGCCAGTAAAAGGGGGGGGTTACAAAATAAGCAGTTCTTC	CASKRGGLQNKQFF
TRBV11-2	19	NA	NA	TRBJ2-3	TGTGCCAGCAGCTCCCGGGACCACCGGGGTCCCCTTAGCACAGATACGCAGTATTTT	CASSSRDHRGPLSTDTQYF
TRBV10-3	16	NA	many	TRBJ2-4	TGTGCCATCAGTGAGGACGGGGATGGGGCAAAAAACATTCAGTACTTC	CAISEDGDGAKNIQYF
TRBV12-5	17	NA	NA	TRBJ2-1	TGTGCTAGTGGTTTGAGCGGCAAAACTAGTAACTACAATGAGCAGTTCTTC	CASGLSGKTSNYNEQFF
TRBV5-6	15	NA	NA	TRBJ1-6	TGTGCCAGCAGCCCGACGTACGGAAACATTTCACCCCTCCACTTT	CASSPTYGNISPLHF